This T cell receptor beta chain emerged from a study of cytomegalovirus exposure and HLA in healthy donors. Germline loops: CDR1 MNHNS, CDR2 SASEGT. This CDR3 has 13 residues. Trimming left V 0 bases short and J 10 bases short, with 10 bases between. PCR amplification relied on 60 Vbeta primers (plus 13 Jbeta primers). Clones were read by immunoSEQ multiplex PCR, and TCRdb kept only the in-frame ones, dropping some. Among roughly 200,000 clones listed, about 13% were seen once. Overall study findings and caveats: The authors reported that TCR beta sequences could predict HLA-A and HLA-B alleles. These predictions were accurate for most subjects in the first cohort. An analysis was carried out later, and it reportedly showed fewer N-insertions in an Asian-associated ancestry cluster than the approximately 610-donor mean.

About this clone itself: What it recognizes is unknown.

Sequencing input: PBMCs. The receptor's source is a middle-aged man in good health and CMV-seropositive. The rearrangement joins TRBV6-1 to TRBJ2-1; D is unclear. CDR3 coding DNA: TGTGCCAGCAGTGAAGCTTATGGCAAGGAGCAGTTCTTC. It codes for CASSEAYGKEQFF.